The clone carrying this T cell receptor beta chain was recorded only once. Trimming left V 0 bases short and J 4 bases short, with 16 bases between. Germline assignment: CDR1 DFQATT and CDR2 SNEGSKA (reference sequence). This CDR3 spans 15 amino acids. The sample originates from a study of T cell repertoires in cytomegalovirus infection. TCRdb processed the reads anew with MiXCR; each CDR3 protein has one entry. The sample contains 300,000 to 400,000 distinct CDR3 sequences, 15% to 20% of which appear only once. This clonotype was sampled from a human donor in good health (CMV status not recorded). Some clones in this sample may be carry-over from other donors' samples. The sequenced material came from PBMCs. The chain recombines TRBV20-1 with TRBJ2-7; D possibly uses TRBD1 or TRBD2 (5 bases each). Here the CDR3 DNA reads TGCAGTGCTAGAGATCCCCAGAGGGGACGATACGAGCAGTACTTC. Translated, it gives CSARDPQRGRYEQYF.